This TCR beta chain was captured by sequencing in a study of molecular identifiers for immune sequencing clone quantification. Overall study: Replicates split RNA from approximately 22,000 or 94,000 naive CD8 cells five ways, and the researchers sequenced four portions.

TCRdb reanalysed the PCR reads using MiXCR and keeps one entry per CDR3 protein. The table has over 600,000 distinct CDR3 sequences, 15% to 20% seen once. Remarks on this clonotype: Antigen specificity is unknown. Germline and junction disagree at one end, which may indicate a read error.

Study-level points and caveats: Under 1% of molecules in naive cells, but over 97% of effector molecules, belonged to clones above 20 RNA copies.

The CDR3 sequence is 18 residues long. The germline gives CDR1 SEHNR, CDR2 FQNEAQ (reference sequence). Sequencing was performed on naive CD8+ T cells from blood, with Jurkat cell RNA spiked in. Subset denoted: FACS-sorted CD8+CD4-CCR7+CD45RA+ naive T cells. The clonotype originates from a human donor in good health. Some libraries in this study had Jurkat cell RNA spiked in. The chain employs TRBV7-9 and TRBJ2-7; 15 positions agree with TRBD2. The CDR3 sequence is CASSHGLAGGPYAYERYF. For the CDR3, the DNA is TGTGCCAGCAGTCATGGACTAGCGGGAGGGCCTTATGCCTACGAGCGGTACTTC.